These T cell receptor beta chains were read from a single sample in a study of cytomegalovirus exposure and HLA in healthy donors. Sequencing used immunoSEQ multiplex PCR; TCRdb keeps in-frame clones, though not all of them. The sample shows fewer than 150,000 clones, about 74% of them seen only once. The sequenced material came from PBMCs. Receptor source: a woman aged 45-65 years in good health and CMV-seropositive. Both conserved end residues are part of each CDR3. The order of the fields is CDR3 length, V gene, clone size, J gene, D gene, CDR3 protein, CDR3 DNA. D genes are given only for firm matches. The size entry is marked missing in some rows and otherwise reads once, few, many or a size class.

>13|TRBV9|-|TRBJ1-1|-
CASSVDEVSEAFF
TGTGCCAGCAGCGTAGACGAGGTTAGTGAAGCTTTCTTT
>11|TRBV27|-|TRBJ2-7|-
CASSSHYEQYF
TGTGCCAGCAGTTCCCACTACGAGCAGTACTTC
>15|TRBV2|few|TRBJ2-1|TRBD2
CASSEGLASYNEQFF
TGTGCCAGCAGTGAAGGACTAGCGTCCTACAATGAGCAGTTCTTC
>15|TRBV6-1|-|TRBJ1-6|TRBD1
CASSLTGTGYAPLHF
TGTGCCAGCAGCCTTACCGGGACAGGGTATGCACCCCTCCACTTT
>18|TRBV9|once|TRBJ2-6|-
CASSLPRGSLSGANVLTF
TGTGCCAGCAGCTTACCCAGGGGCTCTCTCTCTGGGGCCAACGTCCTGACTTTC
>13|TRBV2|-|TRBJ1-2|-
CASSAVRVGGYTF
TGTGCCAGCAGTGCCGTCAGGGTCGGTGGCTACACCTTC
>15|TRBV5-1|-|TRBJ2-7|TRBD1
CASSDWGQDSYEQYF
TGCGCCAGCAGCGATTGGGGACAGGACTCCTACGAGCAGTACTTC
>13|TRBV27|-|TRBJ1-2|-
CASSDTGRYGYTF
TGTGCCAGCAGTGATACAGGACGCTATGGCTACACCTTC
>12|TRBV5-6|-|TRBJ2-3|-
CASSLVTDTQYF
TGTGCCAGCAGCTTGGTAACAGATACGCAGTATTTT
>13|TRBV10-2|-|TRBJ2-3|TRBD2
CASSSGGAGTQYF
TGCGCCAGCAGTAGCGGGGGGGCCGGGACGCAGTATTTT
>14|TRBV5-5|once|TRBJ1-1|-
CASSRQPSNTEAFF
TGTGCCAGCAGCCGACAGCCCTCTAACACTGAAGCTTTCTTT
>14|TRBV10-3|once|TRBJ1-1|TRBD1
CAALGRTGVTEAFF
TGTGCCGCCCTCGGTAGGACAGGCGTGACTGAAGCTTTCTTT
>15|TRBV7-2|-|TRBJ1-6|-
CASSPGPVGRSPLHF
TGTGCCAGCAGCCCAGGGCCGGTCGGACGGTCACCCCTCCACTTT
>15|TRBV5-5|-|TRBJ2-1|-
CASSFGARRVDEQFF
TGTGCCAGCAGCTTCGGGGCCAGGAGGGTGGATGAGCAGTTCTTC
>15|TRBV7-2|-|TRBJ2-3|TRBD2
CASGGGKASTDTQYF
TGTGCCAGTGGCGGGGGGAAGGCGAGCACAGATACGCAGTATTTT
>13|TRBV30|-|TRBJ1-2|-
CAWRAKAEVGYTF
TGTGCCTGGAGAGCCAAGGCAGAGGTTGGCTACACCTTC
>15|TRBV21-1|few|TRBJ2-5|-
CASSKEGSGEETQYF
TGTGCCAGCAGCAAAGAAGGGTCTGGGGAGGAGACCCAGTACTTC
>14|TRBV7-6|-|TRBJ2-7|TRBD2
CASGSGLAGTEQYF
TGTGCCAGCGGCTCCGGACTAGCGGGAACAGAGCAGTACTTC
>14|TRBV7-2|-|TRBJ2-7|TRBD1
CASSSDRGGNEQYF
TGTGCCAGCAGCTCGGACAGGGGGGGCAACGAGCAGTACTTC
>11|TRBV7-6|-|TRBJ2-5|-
CASSTEETQYF
TGTGCCAGCAGCACAGAAGAGACCCAGTACTTC
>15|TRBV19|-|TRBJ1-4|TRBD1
CASRDPGTGLEKLFF
TGTGCCAGTAGGGATCCCGGGACAGGATTGGAAAAACTGTTTTTT
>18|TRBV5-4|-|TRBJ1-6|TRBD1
CASSLLGTGTGLNSPLHF
TGTGCCAGCAGCTTGCTTGGGACAGGGACGGGGCTGAATTCACCCCTCCACTTT
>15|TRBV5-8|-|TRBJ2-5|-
CASSNGGQIAETQYF
TGTGCCAGCAGCAATGGGGGCCAGATCGCAGAGACCCAGTACTTC
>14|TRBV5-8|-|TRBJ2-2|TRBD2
CASSLGLASGELFF
TGTGCCAGCAGCTTGGGACTAGCGTCCGGGGAGCTGTTTTTT
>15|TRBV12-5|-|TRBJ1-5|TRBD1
CASGGQGGYNQPQHF
TGTGCTAGTGGCGGACAGGGGGGGTACAATCAGCCCCAGCATTTT
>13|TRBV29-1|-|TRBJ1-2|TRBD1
CSARQGAARGYTF
TGCAGCGCCCGACAGGGGGCGGCCCGTGGCTACACCTTC
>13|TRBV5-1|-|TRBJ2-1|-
CASSLRGAGEQFF
TGCGCCAGCAGCTTGCGGGGGGCTGGGGAGCAGTTCTTC
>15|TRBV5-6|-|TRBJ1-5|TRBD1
CASSFSGTGNQPQHF
TGTGCCAGCAGCTTCTCCGGGACAGGCAATCAGCCCCAGCATTTT
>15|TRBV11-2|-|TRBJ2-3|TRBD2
CASSLARGGTDTQYF
TGTGCCAGCAGCTTGGCGCGGGGGGGCACAGATACGCAGTATTTT
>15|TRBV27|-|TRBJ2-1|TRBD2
CASSWASGGYNEQFF
TGTGCCAGCAGTTGGGCTAGCGGGGGCTACAATGAGCAGTTCTTC
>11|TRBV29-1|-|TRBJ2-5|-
CSCGGRETQYF
TGCAGCTGTGGGGGGAGAGAGACCCAGTACTTC
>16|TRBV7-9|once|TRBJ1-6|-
CARSLRAGTYNSPLHF
TGTGCCCGCAGCTTGAGAGCCGGGACCTATAATTCACCCCTCCACTTT
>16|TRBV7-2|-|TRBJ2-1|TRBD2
CASSYVASGGYNEQFF
TGTGCCAGCAGCTACGTGGCTAGCGGGGGGTACAATGAGCAGTTCTTC
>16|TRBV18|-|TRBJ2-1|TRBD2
CASSPYLRGGYNEQFF
TGTGCCAGCTCACCATATCTACGGGGGGGTTACAATGAGCAGTTCTTC
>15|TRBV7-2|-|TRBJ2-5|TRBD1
CASSSDRGPQETQYF
TGTGCCAGCAGCTCGGACAGGGGACCTCAAGAGACCCAGTACTTC
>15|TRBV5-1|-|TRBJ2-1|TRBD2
CASYLTSGAVNEQFF
TGCGCCAGCTATTTAACTAGCGGGGCCGTCAATGAGCAGTTCTTC
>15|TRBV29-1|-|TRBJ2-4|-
CRAQTAVRSKNIQYF
TGCCGCGCCCAGACAGCCGTCCGGTCCAAAAACATTCAGTACTTC
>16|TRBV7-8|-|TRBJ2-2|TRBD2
CASSLGAGVNTGELFF
TGTGCCAGCAGCTTAGGGGCGGGGGTTAACACCGGGGAGCTGTTTTTT
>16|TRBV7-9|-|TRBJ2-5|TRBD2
CASSFRLAGSQETQYF
TGTGCCAGCAGCTTTAGACTAGCGGGGAGCCAAGAGACCCAGTACTTC
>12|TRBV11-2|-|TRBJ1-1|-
CASSYSSTEAFF
TGTGCCAGCAGCTACTCTAGCACTGAAGCTTTCTTT
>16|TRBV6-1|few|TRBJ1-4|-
CASSEGAGGFNEKLFF
TGTGCCAGCAGTGAGGGTGCGGGCGGTTTTAATGAAAAACTGTTTTTT
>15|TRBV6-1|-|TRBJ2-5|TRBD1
CASSGQGPGQETQYF
TGTGCCAGCAGTGGACAGGGTCCCGGTCAAGAGACCCAGTACTTC
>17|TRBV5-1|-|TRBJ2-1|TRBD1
CASGKLGTGGSYNEQFF
TGCGCCAGCGGGAAATTGGGGACAGGGGGCTCCTACAATGAGCAGTTCTTC
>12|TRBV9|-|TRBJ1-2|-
CASSARGNGYTF
TGTGCCAGCAGCGCCCGAGGGAATGGCTACACCTTC
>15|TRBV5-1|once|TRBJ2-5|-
CASSTNREIQETQYF
TGCGCCAGCAGTACTAATCGGGAAATCCAAGAGACCCAGTACTTC
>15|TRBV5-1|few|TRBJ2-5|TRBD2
CASSQGFTSGETQYF
TGCGCCAGCAGCCAAGGGTTCACTAGCGGGGAGACCCAGTACTTC
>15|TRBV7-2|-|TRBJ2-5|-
CASSWKVGGQETQYF
TGTGCCAGCAGCTGGAAGGTGGGGGGCCAAGAGACCCAGTACTTC
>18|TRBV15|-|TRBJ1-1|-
CATNPGPQTVPMNTEAFF
TGTGCCACCAACCCAGGTCCCCAGACAGTTCCTATGAACACTGAAGCTTTCTTT
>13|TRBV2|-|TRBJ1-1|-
CASKEGGNTEAFF
TGTGCCAGCAAAGAAGGGGGGAACACTGAAGCTTTCTTT
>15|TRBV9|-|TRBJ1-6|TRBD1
CASSDDRGTESPLHF
TGTGCCAGCAGCGACGACAGGGGAACAGAGTCACCCCTCCACTTT
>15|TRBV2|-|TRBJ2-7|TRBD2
CASSGLAGFLYEQYF
TGTGCCAGCAGCGGACTAGCGGGGTTCCTCTACGAGCAGTACTTC
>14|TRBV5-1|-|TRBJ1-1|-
CASSKGSRNTEAFF
TGCGCCAGCAGCAAAGGGAGCAGGAACACTGAAGCTTTCTTT
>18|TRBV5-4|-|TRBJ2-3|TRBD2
CASNGVIAGGPPQGTQYF
TGTGCCAGCAACGGAGTGATAGCGGGGGGCCCACCACAGGGTACGCAGTATTTT
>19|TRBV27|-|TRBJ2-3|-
CASSRRTTWGGQGTDTQYF
TGTGCCAGCAGCCGTCGCACAACGTGGGGGGGACAGGGCACAGATACGCAGTATTTT